The T cell receptor (beta chain) described here comes from a study of T cell responses to AZD1222 COVID-19 vaccine. A note on this clone: Its antigen is still unknown.

The germline V gene encodes CDR1 MNHEY and CDR2 SVGAGI. With V trimmed by 5 bases and J by 5 bases, 5 bases remained unmatched. The CDR3 loop spans 14 amino acids. The repertoire was sequenced with immunoSEQ multiplex PCR; TCRdb's copy has only in-frame clones and lacks some. The table records roughly 120,000 clones, around 90% of them present only once. Study-wide points: Regions left unmutated in variants are reportedly the target of nearly half of spike-specific TCRs. Among those given AZD1222, only six were seropositive at baseline. The study found vaccine-associated CD4 TCRs spanning spike, dominant at 160-218 and 743-854.

This chain joins TRBV6-5 and TRBJ2-5, with 10 positions matching TRBD1. The clonotype was recovered from an adult who received the MenACWY meningococcal vaccine as a control. Material: peripheral blood, obtained 28 days after the second dose of the MenACWY control vaccine. The CDR3 protein is CASSRQGAWETQYF. CDR3 sequence (DNA): TGTGCCAGCAGTAGACAGGGGGCTTGGGAGACCCAGTACTTC.